Below, 8 T cell receptor beta chains from the same sample are listed, as sequenced in a study of blood T cell repertoires in COVID-19. Profiling relied on immunoSEQ multiplex PCR, and the TCRdb table lists in-frame clones only, not all of them. Altogether about 94,000 clones are present, about 86% being singletons, with the ten largest covering around 6.5%. Sequencing was done on a sample of peripheral blood. All receptors come from a man in his 60s with acute or convalescent COVID-19.

This clone has a handful of counts. V is TRBV2 and J is TRBJ1-1, with D uncertain. The CDR3 totals 15 residues. The germline V gene has CDR1 SNHLY and CDR2 FYNNEI. Trimming cost V 2 bases and J 1 base, with 11 bases left between them. CDR3: CASSEYPGSNTEAFF. CDR3 in DNA: TGTGCCAGCAGTGAATATCCGGGATCGAACACTGAAGCTTTCTTT.

The CDR3 DNA sequence: TGTGCCAGTAGTGGAACAGGGGGCGGGTGGAATTCACCCCTCCACTTT. It codes for CASSGTGGGWNSPLHF. The J gene is TRBJ1-6, the V gene TRBV19, with 9 bases fitting TRBD1. J gave up 7 bases and V 5 bases, and 9 bases lay outside the gene matches. Germline V gene data show CDR1 as LNHDA and CDR2 as SQIVND (reference sequence). This CDR3 contains 16 residues.

The chain joins TRBV12-5 to TRBJ2-5, with TRBD1 matching over 9 bases. Germline trimming cut 6 bases from V and 2 bases from J; bases unmatched to any gene: 7. The CDR3 contains 15 residues. Germline V gene lookup returns CDR1 LGHNT and CDR2 FRNRAP. CDR3 sequence: CASGPGTGRQETQYF. The CDR3 bases are TGTGCTAGTGGCCCTGGGACAGGGCGGCAAGAGACCCAGTACTTC.

The chain is built from TRBV28 and TRBJ2-4; 10 bases agree with TRBD1. The CDR3 runs 14 residues. J lost 8 bases, V lost 1 base, and 2 bases had no gene match. Germline CDR1 reads MDHEN; CDR2 reads SYDVKM. The CDR3 spells CASSLFDRGHIQYF. DNA for the CDR3: TGTGCCAGCAGTTTATTCGACAGGGGGCACATTCAGTACTTC.

The V call is TRBV14, the J call TRBJ2-4; unclear D gene. V was cut by 0 bases and J by 3 bases, with 6 bases left in between. Germline values: CDR1 SGHDN, CDR2 FVKESK. CDR3 length: 14 residues. The CDR3 sequence is CASSQEAVKNIQYF. CDR3 sequence (DNA): TGTGCCAGCAGCCAAGAGGCAGTCAAAAACATTCAGTACTTC.

The rearrangement links TRBV2 to TRBJ1-2, with D perhaps matching TRBD1 (5 bases). The CDR3 loop spans 13 amino acids. CDR1 SNHLY and CDR2 FYNNEI come from the germline V gene. V lost 11 bases and J lost 2, with 15 bases in between. CDR3 sequence reads: CALGRGRNYGYTF. CDR3 nucleotides: TGTGCCCTTGGGAGGGGCCGGAACTATGGCTACACCTTC.

The chain uses TRBV18 and TRBJ2-7; the D gene is possibly TRBD2 (5 bases). Germline CDR1 reads KGHSH; CDR2 reads LQKENI. V lost 3 bases and J 0 bases, leaving 12 bases between the germline ends. This CDR3 is built from 15 residues. DNA for the CDR3: TGTGCCAGCTCACCTGGCGGGTCCCTCTCCTACGAGCAGTACTTC. Translating it yields CASSPGGSLSYEQYF.

The V and J genes are TRBV15 and TRBJ1-1, with no clear D. The CDR3 sequence is 13 residues long. V gave up 0 bases and J gave up 6 bases, with 8 bases separating them. Germline V gene data show CDR1 as LNHNV and CDR2 as YYDKDF (reference sequence). The CDR3 DNA sequence: TGTGCCACCAGCAGAGATCGGAGGGCTGAAGCTTTCTTT. It translates to CATSRDRRAEAFF.